The sequence of this T cell receptor beta chain was determined in a study of blood T cell repertoires in COVID-19. Study information: Both acute and convalescent COVID-19 samples were obtained from the United States, Italy and Spain. In each case, the material was cDNA or gDNA derived from T cells, B-cell-depleted T cells, or PBMCs.

V was pared by 3 bases and J by 8 bases, with 11 bases between. CDR3 length: 13 amino acids. Germline V gives CDR1 MRHNA, CDR2 SNTAGT. The authors' processing: For nucleated cells, counts were estimated from reference gene primer amplification. The table came from immunoSEQ multiplex PCR; TCRdb's copy has only in-frame clones and leaves some out. V, J and clone size were drawn from that table, and D and trimming were deduced from the DNA. The table records roughly 180,000 clones, 85% to 90% of them present only once. The chain has TRBV6-4 and TRBJ2-4; no firm D call. This receptor was identified in a young man with acute or convalescent COVID-19. The specimen was peripheral blood. This CDR3 reads CASSESPVDIQYF. CDR3 DNA: TGTGCCAGCAGTGAATCACCGGTGGACATTCAGTACTTC.